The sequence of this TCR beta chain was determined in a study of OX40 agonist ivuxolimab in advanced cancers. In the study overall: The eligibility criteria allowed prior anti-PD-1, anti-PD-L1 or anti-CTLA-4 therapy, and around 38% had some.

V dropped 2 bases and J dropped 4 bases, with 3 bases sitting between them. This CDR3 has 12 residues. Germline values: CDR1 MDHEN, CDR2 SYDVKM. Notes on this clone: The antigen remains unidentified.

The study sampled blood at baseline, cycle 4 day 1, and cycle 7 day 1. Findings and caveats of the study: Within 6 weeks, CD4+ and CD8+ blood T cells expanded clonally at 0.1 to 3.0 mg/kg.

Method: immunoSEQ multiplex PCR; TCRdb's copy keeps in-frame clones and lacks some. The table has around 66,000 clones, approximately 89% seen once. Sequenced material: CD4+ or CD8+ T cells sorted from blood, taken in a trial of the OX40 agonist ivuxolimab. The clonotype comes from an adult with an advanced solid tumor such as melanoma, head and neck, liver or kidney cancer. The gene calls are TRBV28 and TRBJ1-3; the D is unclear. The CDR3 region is CASSLKGNTIYF. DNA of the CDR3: TGTGCCAGCAGTTTAAAGGGAAACACCATATATTTT. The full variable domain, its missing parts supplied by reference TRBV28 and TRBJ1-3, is DVKVTQSSRYLVKRTGEKVFLECVQDMDHENMFWYRQDPGLGLRLIYFSYDVKMKEKGDIPEGYSVSREKKERFSLILESASTNQTSMYLCASSLKGNTIYFGEGSWLTVV.